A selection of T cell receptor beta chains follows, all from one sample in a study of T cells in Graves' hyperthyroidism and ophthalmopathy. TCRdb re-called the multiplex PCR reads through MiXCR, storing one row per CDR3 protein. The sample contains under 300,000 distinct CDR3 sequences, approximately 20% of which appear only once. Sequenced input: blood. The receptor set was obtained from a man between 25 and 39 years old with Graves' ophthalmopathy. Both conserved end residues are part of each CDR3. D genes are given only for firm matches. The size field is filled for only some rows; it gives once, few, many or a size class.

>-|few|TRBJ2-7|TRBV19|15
CASSIAWGESYEQYF
TGTGCCAGTAGTATAGCCTGGGGGGAATCCTACGAGCAGTACTTC
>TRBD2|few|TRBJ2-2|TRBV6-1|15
CASSEVLGRGGELFF
TGTGCCAGCAGTGAAGTGTTAGGGAGGGGCGGGGAGCTGTTTTTT
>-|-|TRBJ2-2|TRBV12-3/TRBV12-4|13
CAGSVGNTGELFF
TGTGCCGGCTCAGTGGGGAACACCGGGGAGCTGTTTTTT
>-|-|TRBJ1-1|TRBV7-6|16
CASSFGGSEGDTEAFF
TGTGCCAGCAGCTTTGGAGGGAGCGAGGGAGACACTGAAGCTTTCTTT
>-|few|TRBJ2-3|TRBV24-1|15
CATSDLGGRTDTQYF
TGTGCCACCAGTGATTTGGGCGGACGCACAGATACGCAGTATTTT
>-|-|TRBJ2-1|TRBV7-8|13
CASSSGRMGEQFF
TGTGCCAGCAGCTCTGGCAGAATGGGTGAGCAGTTCTTC
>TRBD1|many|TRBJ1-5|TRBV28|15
CASSSTQGANQPQHF
TGTGCCAGCAGTTCTACACAGGGGGCCAATCAGCCCCAGCATTTT
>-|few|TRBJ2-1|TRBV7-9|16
CASSLVYGSSYNEQFF
TGTGCCAGCAGCTTAGTCTACGGGAGCTCCTACAATGAGCAGTTCTTC
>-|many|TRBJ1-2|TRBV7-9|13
CASSLEGNYGYTF
TGCGCCAGCAGCTTGGAGGGTAACTATGGCTACACCTTC
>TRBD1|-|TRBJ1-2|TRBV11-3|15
CASSLETGGATGYTF
TGTGCCAGCAGCTTAGAGACAGGGGGCGCGACGGGCTACACCTTC
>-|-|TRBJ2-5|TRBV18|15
CASSPAQQAKETQYF
TGTGCCAGCTCACCCGCCCAGCAGGCAAAAGAGACCCAGTACTTC
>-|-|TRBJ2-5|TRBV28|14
CASSLPGLAETQYF
TGTGCCAGCAGTTTGCCAGGATTAGCGGAGACCCAGTACTTC
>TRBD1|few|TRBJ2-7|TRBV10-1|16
CASSHSGTALSSEQYF
TGCGCCAGCAGTCATTCCGGGACAGCCCTTTCATCCGAGCAGTACTTC
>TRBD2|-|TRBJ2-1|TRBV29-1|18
CSARGSTSGREATNEQFF
TGCAGCGCTAGGGGGTCGACTAGCGGGAGAGAAGCTACAAATGAGCAGTTCTTC
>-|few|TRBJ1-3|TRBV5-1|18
CASSPSITSGGPGNTIYF
TGCGCCAGCAGCCCCTCCATCACGTCGGGGGGCCCTGGAAACACCATATATTTT
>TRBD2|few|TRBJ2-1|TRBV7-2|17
CASSQVGTSGLNNEQFF
TGTGCCAGCAGTCAGGTCGGGACTAGCGGACTTAACAATGAGCAGTTCTTC
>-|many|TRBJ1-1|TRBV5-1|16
CASSLTGSTGNTEAFF
TGCGCCAGCAGCTTAACGGGGTCGACAGGGAACACTGAAGCTTTCTTT
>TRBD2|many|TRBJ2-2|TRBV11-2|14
CASSYLAGTGELFF
TGTGCCAGCAGCTATTTAGCGGGAACCGGGGAGCTGTTTTTT
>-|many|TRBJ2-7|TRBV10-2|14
CASSEFGQTYEQYF
TGCGCCAGCAGTGAGTTTGGTCAGACCTACGAGCAGTACTTC
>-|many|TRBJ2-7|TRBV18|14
CASSPGTNSYEQYF
TGTGCCAGCTCACCAGGGACCAATTCCTACGAGCAGTACTTC
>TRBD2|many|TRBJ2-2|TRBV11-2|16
CASSPREGPNTGELFF
TGTGCCAGCAGCCCCCGGGAGGGCCCGAACACCGGGGAGCTGTTTTTT
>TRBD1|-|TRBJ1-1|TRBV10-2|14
CASSEQGAWTEAFF
TGCGCCAGCAGTGAACAGGGGGCTTGGACTGAAGCTTTCTTT
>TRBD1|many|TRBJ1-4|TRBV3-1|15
CASSQMRQGGEKLFF
TGTGCCAGCAGCCAGATGAGACAGGGTGGAGAAAAACTGTTTTTT
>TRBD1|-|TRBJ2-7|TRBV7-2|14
CASSFPGQGREQYF
TGTGCCAGCAGCTTCCCGGGACAGGGACGCGAGCAGTACTTC
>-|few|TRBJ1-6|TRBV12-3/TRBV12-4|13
CASSGTKNSPLHF
TGTGCCAGCAGTGGGACAAAAAATTCACCCCTCCACTTT
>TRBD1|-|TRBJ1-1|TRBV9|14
CASSVAGGYTEAFF
TGTGCCAGCAGCGTAGCAGGGGGTTACACTGAAGCTTTCTTT
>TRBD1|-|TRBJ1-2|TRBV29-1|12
CSVVGTGHGYTF
TGCAGCGTTGTCGGGACAGGGCATGGCTACACCTTC
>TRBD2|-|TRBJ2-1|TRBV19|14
CASRGLAGVGEQFF
TGTGCCAGTAGAGGCCTAGCGGGAGTGGGTGAGCAGTTCTTC
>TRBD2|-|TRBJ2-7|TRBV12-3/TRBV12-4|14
CASSFGREAYEQYF
TGTGCCAGCAGTTTTGGGCGGGAGGCCTACGAGCAGTACTTC
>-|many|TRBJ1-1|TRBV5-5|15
CASSLLSRINTEAFF
TGTGCCAGCAGCCTTCTCTCCAGGATAAACACTGAAGCTTTCTTT
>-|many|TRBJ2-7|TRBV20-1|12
CSARDGSYEQYF
TGCAGTGCTAGGGACGGATCCTACGAGCAGTACTTC
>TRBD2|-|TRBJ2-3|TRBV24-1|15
CATSASGRATDTQYF
TGTGCCACCAGTGCTAGCGGGAGGGCCACAGATACGCAGTATTTT
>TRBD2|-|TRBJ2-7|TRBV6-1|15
CASSEGVAGWYEQYF
TGTGCCAGCAGTGAAGGGGTAGCGGGATGGTACGAGCAGTACTTC
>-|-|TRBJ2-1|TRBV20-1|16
CSAPGKAPSSYNEQFF
TGCAGTGCTCCCGGGAAAGCCCCAAGCTCCTACAATGAGCAGTTCTTC
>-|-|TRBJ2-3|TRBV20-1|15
CSARARVGNTDTQYF
TGCAGTGCTCGGGCCCGCGTTGGGAATACAGATACGCAGTATTTT
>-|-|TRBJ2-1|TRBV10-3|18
CAISEGLADIRSYNEQFF
TGTGCCATCAGTGAAGGGCTAGCTGATATCCGCTCCTACAATGAGCAGTTCTTC